This TCR beta chain was identified in a study of identical twins. General study points: Insertion counts were lower in abundant cord blood beta clonotypes, a trend that memory repertoires did not show.

The table lists this clonotype with a few counts. Its specificity is unknown. The V and J ends lost 7 bases and 5 bases, in that order; junction bases with no gene match: 5. Per germline, CDR1 SNHLY and CDR2 FYNNEI. The CDR3 extends over 14 amino acids. The donors were all healthy and Caucasian. TCRdb fed the 5' RACE reads into MiXCR, producing one record per CDR3 protein. The sample has more than 1.5 million distinct CDR3 sequences, less than 35% seen once. V is TRBV2 and J is TRBJ2-5; 12 bases map to TRBD2. Specimen: cord blood. This clonotype originated in a newborn girl in good health. Written as DNA, the CDR3 is TGTGCCAGCACCGATCTAGCGGGAGGGGAGACCCAGTACTTC. It is translated as CASTDLAGGETQYF.